This TCR beta chain was sequenced during a study of OX40 agonist ivuxolimab in advanced cancers. Across the whole study: Patients received ivuxolimab, an agonistic anti-OX40 (CD134) antibody. Study findings and constraints: Clonal expansion among partial responders at 0.1-3.0 mg/kg ranked near the lowest. Average numbers of expanded clones were greater in CD8+ T cells than in CD4+.

The table came from immunoSEQ multiplex PCR; TCRdb's copy has only in-frame clones and leaves some out. The sample has 30,000 to 40,000 clones, roughly 79% seen once. Germline V gives CDR1 MDHEN, CDR2 SYDVKM. The CDR3 runs 16 residues. V lost 1 base to trimming and J lost 7 bases; unmatched junction nucleotides: 8. With respect to this clone: The antigen is unknown.

The source of this sequence is an adult with an advanced solid tumor such as melanoma, head and neck, liver or kidney cancer. The gene calls are TRBV28 and TRBJ2-2; TRBD1 agrees at 8 bases. Sample: CD4+ or CD8+ T cells sorted from blood, taken in a trial of the OX40 agonist ivuxolimab. CDR3 residues: CASSLYRQGADGELFF. The CDR3 DNA follows: TGTGCCAGCAGTTTATATAGGCAGGGGGCGGACGGGGAGCTGTTTTTT.